The 24 T cell receptor beta chains presented below share a single source sample, sequenced in a study of molecular identifiers for immune sequencing clone quantification. TCRdb called the PCR reads again in MiXCR, with one record for every CDR3 protein. In the table there are 9,500 to 15,000 distinct CDR3 sequences, about 20% of which are singletons. The sample was naive CD8+ T cells from blood, with Jurkat cell RNA spiked in. The sample's subset: FACS-sorted CD8+CD4-CCR7+CD45RA+ naive T cells. The receptors come from a human donor in good health. Some libraries in this study had Jurkat cell RNA spiked in.

By sample share, this clonotype is medium-sized. This chain connects TRBV19 to TRBJ2-5, with a weak D call TRBD1 (5 bases). Trimming stripped 11 bases from V and 0 bases from J, with 19 bases between. The CDR3 runs to 15 residues. Germline loops: CDR1 LNHDA, CDR2 SQIVND (reference sequence). CDR3 amino acids: CASSLGRQYQETQYF. CDR3 bases: TGTGCCTCCTCCCTGGGCAGACAGTACCAAGAGACCCAGTACTTC.

This clonotype is deemed medium-sized. This chain joins TRBV20-1 and TRBJ2-1; TRBD2 agrees at 11 bases. In germline, CDR1 is DFQATT, CDR2 SNEGSKA (reference sequence). J gave up 6 bases and V 0 bases, and 10 bases lay outside the gene matches. The CDR3 consists of 17 residues. For the CDR3, the DNA is TGCAGTGCTAGAGATCTTTCGGGGACTAGCGGACCCAATGAGCAGTTCTTC. Protein sequence: CSARDLSGTSGPNEQFF.

Ten or more counts support this clonotype. The chain employs TRBV19 and TRBJ1-1; weak D call: TRBD1 (5 bases). The germline V gene encodes CDR1 LNHDA and CDR2 SQIVND (reference sequence). Trimming took off 8 bases at V and 0 bases at J, with 10 bases between the two ends. The CDR3 spans 13 residues. CDR3 amino acids: CASEGHLNTEAFF. Here the CDR3 DNA reads TGTGCCAGTGAAGGACACCTGAACACTGAAGCTTTCTTT.

This clonotype showed up just a few times. J is TRBJ2-2 and V is TRBV9; possibly TRBD2 for D (5 bases). Trimming shortened V by 3 bases and J by 6 bases, and 9 bases separated the two germline ends. This CDR3 comprises 13 residues. Germline V gene lookup returns CDR1 SGDLS and CDR2 YYNGEE. The CDR3 loop is CASSGSGAGELFF. The DNA for the CDR3 is TGTGCCAGCAGCGGGAGCGGAGCCGGGGAGCTGTTTTTT.

Comment on this clonotype: A much more abundant neighbour one base away suggests this may be a read error. V and J are TRBV29-1 and TRBJ2-1, with unresolved D. The germline CDR1 and CDR2 sequences are SQVTM and ANQGSEA. The CDR3 consists of 10 residues. The CDR3 loop is CSIEDHEQFF. The CDR3 coding sequence is TGCAGCATTGAAGATCATGAGCAGTTCTTC.

As to this clonotype: Possible read error: a much larger clone is one base away. The genes are TRBV28 and TRBJ1-5, with D maybe TRBD1 (5 bases). The CDR3 length is 17 residues. Germline loops: CDR1 MDHEN, CDR2 SYDVKM. CDR3 bases: TGTGCCAGCGGTTTACCGCAGGGACGTGAAGCCAACCAGCCCCAGCATTTT. Encoded protein: CASGLPQGREANQPQHF. Variable domain in full (rest from reference TRBV28 and TRBJ1-5): DVKVTQSSRYLVKRTGEKVFLECVQDMDHENMFWYRQDPGLGLRLIYFSYDVKMKEKGDIPEGYSVSREKKERFSLILESASTNQTSMYLCASGLPQGREANQPQHFGDGTRLSIL.

Ten or more counts support this clonotype. DNA of the CDR3: TGTGCCAGCAGACTAAAGAACACCGGGGAGCTGTTTTTT. It encodes CASRLKNTGELFF. The chain joins TRBV6-6 to TRBJ2-2; D remains ambiguous. The CDR3 has 13 amino acids. V lost 6 bases to trimming and J lost 1 base, with 6 bases between them. CDR1 is MNHNY and CDR2 is SVGAGI in the germline V gene (reference sequence).

This clonotype is categorized as medium-sized. The V gene is TRBV7-3, the J gene TRBJ2-3, with D possibly being TRBD1 or TRBD2 (5 bases each). In germline, CDR1 is SGHTA, CDR2 FQGTGA. CDR3 length: 22 residues. The V end was cut by 5 bases, the J end by 2 bases, with 35 bases between. This CDR3 is CASSLRPPGRQTPQLSTDTQYF. In nucleotides, the CDR3 is TGTGCCAGCAGCCTACGACCACCGGGACGCCAGACACCCCAACTCTCCACAGATACGCAGTATTTT.

A note on this clonotype: A read error may explain this, as a much larger clone is one base away. This chain uses TRBV12-3 or TRBV12-4 with TRBJ2-3; unclear D gene. This CDR3 is 12 amino acids long. The CDR3 reads CAGSPQSDTQYF. The CDR3 DNA reads as TGTGCCGGCAGTCCCCAGTCAGATACGCAGTATTTT.

This clonotype was observed many times. This rearrangement joins TRBV27 to TRBJ2-7; 10 bases map to TRBD1. This CDR3 is built from 14 residues. Trimming removed 6 bases from V and 2 bases from J; junction bases left unmatched: 4. Per germline, CDR1 MNHEY and CDR2 SMNVEV (reference sequence). The CDR3 region is CASSTGTGAYEQYF. CDR3 bases: TGTGCCAGCAGCACGGGGACAGGGGCCTACGAGCAGTACTTC.

This clonotype showed up many times. The gene calls are TRBV30 and TRBJ2-7; TRBD2 agrees at 12 bases. With 3 bases clipped from V and 4 bases from J, the junction kept 4 bases outside the gene matches. The CDR3 spans 14 residues. The germline gives CDR1 GTSNPN, CDR2 SVGIG (reference sequence). The CDR3 DNA is TGTGCCTGGAGAATAGGACTAGCGGGATACGAGCAGTACTTC. The encoded protein is CAWRIGLAGYEQYF.

By sample fraction, this clonotype is medium-sized. The chain employs TRBV29-1 and TRBJ2-1; D perhaps matches TRBD2 (6 bases). CDR3 length: 15 amino acids. V dropped 2 bases and J dropped 4 bases, with 15 bases sitting between them. Germline loops: CDR1 SQVTM, CDR2 ANQGSEA. The DNA for the CDR3 is TGCAGCGTTGAACCCCGACTAGAGGCTTACAATGAGCAGTTCTTC. This codes for CSVEPRLEAYNEQFF.

This clonotype was found many times. V is TRBV14 and J is TRBJ1-6; D gene ambiguous. CDR1 and CDR2 (germline): SGHDN, FVKESK. The CDR3 is 15 residues long. V gave up 0 bases and J gave up 14 bases, with 17 bases separating them. CDR3 DNA: TGTGCCAGCAGCCAAGAGGAATCTCCGCTTCTAACCCTCCACTTT. Translated: CASSQEESPLLTLHF.

In its sample, this clonotype was seen many times. The chain recombines TRBV4-1 with TRBJ1-1; unclear D gene. Trimming shortened V by 5 bases and J by 2 bases, and 9 bases separated the two germline ends. In germline, CDR1 is MGHRA, CDR2 YSYEKL. CDR3 size: 13 residues. In DNA form, the CDR3 reads TGCGCCAGCAGCTGGTACGACAACACTGAAGCTTTCTTT. Encoded protein: CASSWYDNTEAFF.

At least ten counts were recorded for this clonotype. The rearrangement links TRBV24-1 to TRBJ2-1; perhaps TRBD1 as D (5 bases). Trimming shortened V by 3 bases and J by 9 bases, and 8 bases separated the two germline ends. CDR1 is KGHDR and CDR2 is SFDVKD in the germline V gene. This CDR3 has 12 residues. The CDR3 protein is CATSDLGPEQFF. The CDR3 bases are TGTGCCACCAGTGATCTGGGGCCTGAGCAGTTCTTC.

Many counts were recorded for this clonotype. This sequence joins TRBV12-5 and TRBJ2-7, with D maybe TRBD1 (7 bases). The CDR3 contains 14 residues. CDR1 is LGHNT, CDR2 FRNRAP, per germline. V lost 4 bases and J lost 6, with 16 bases in between. CDR3: CASGYQGGPGEQYF. For the CDR3, the DNA is TGTGCTAGTGGTTACCAGGGGGGTCCCGGCGAGCAGTACTTC.

This clonotype has at least ten counts. The CDR3 loop reads CSARDRGGVHPNEQFF. The CDR3 DNA reads as TGCAGTGCTAGAGATCGCGGGGGTGTCCATCCCAATGAGCAGTTCTTC. This chain links TRBV20-1 with TRBJ2-1; 7 nucleotides align to TRBD2. Trimming at V came to 0 bases and at J to 6 bases, leaving 11 bases not matched to a gene. Per the germline V gene, CDR1 is DFQATT and CDR2 is SNEGSKA (reference sequence). The CDR3 has 16 amino acids.

Many counts were recorded for this clonotype. This chain joins TRBV7-9 and TRBJ1-4, with D unclear. Per the germline V gene, CDR1 is SEHNR and CDR2 is FQNEAQ (reference sequence). Trimming stripped 1 base from V and 4 bases from J, with 10 bases between. The CDR3 runs 15 residues. The CDR3 sequence: CASSLDGGINEKLFF. The CDR3 DNA is TGTGCCAGCAGCTTAGATGGCGGAATTAATGAAAAACTGTTTTTT.

Judged by abundance, this clonotype is medium-sized (0.01 to 0.1%). J is TRBJ2-7 and V is TRBV15, with 16 bases fitting TRBD2. Germline CDR1 is LNHNV and CDR2 is YYDKDF (reference sequence). The CDR3 consists of 17 residues. Trimming took 4 bases from V and 4 from J; bases not matched to a gene: 7. CDR3 sequence (DNA): TGTGCCACCAGCACCGGGACTAGCGGGAGGGTTCCATACGAGCAGTACTTC. Translation: CATSTGTSGRVPYEQYF. Full variable domain (outside the CDR3, taken from reference TRBV15 and TRBJ2-7): DAMVIQNPRYQVTQFGKPVTLSCSQTLNHNVMYWYQQKSSQAPKLLFHYYDKDFNNEADTPDNFQSRRPNTSFCFLDIRSPGLGDTAMYLCATSTGTSGRVPYEQYFGPGTRLTVT.

The table lists this clonotype with many counts. The gene calls are TRBV13 and TRBJ1-1, with D hard to call. This CDR3 is built from 12 residues. Trimming cost V 4 bases and J 6 bases, with 9 bases left between them. Germline CDR1 PRHDT, CDR2 FYEKMQ (reference sequence). CDR3 DNA: TGTGCCAGCAGCTCCTCTAGGGCTGAAGCTTTCTTT. This codes for CASSSSRAEAFF.

With regard to this clonotype: This may be a read error, as it is one base from a much larger clone. The chain couples TRBV6-6 to TRBJ2-7; no clear D gene. Trimming removed 2 bases at V and 5 bases at J, with 10 bases between. CDR3 length equals 13 residues. Germline V lookup: CDR1 MNHNY, CDR2 SVGAGI (reference sequence). This chain's CDR3 is CASSYAAFHEQYF. In DNA form, the CDR3 reads TGTGCCAGCAGTTACGCAGCATTCCACGAGCAGTACTTC.

By share, this clonotype ranks as medium-sized. The gene calls are TRBV7-9 and TRBJ2-4; D not certain. The CDR3 runs to 14 residues. Germline V gene data show CDR1 as SEHNR and CDR2 as FQNEAQ (reference sequence). The ends were cut back, 5 bases at V and 4 bases at J, with 12 bases in the middle. CDR3 residues: CASSPPAEKNIQYF. The CDR3 bases are TGTGCCAGCAGCCCACCCGCGGAAAAAAACATTCAGTACTTC. Complete variable domain (other parts from reference TRBV7-9 and TRBJ2-4): DTGVSQNPRHKITKRGQNVTFRCDPISEHNRLYWYRQTLGQGPEFLTYFQNEAQLEKSRLLSDRFSAERPKGSFSTLEIQRTEQGDSAMYLCASSPPAEKNIQYFGAGTRLSVL.

This chain links TRBV5-4 with TRBJ1-6; 8 bases match TRBD1. Germline V CDR1 and CDR2: SGHNT, YYREEE (reference sequence). The CDR3 runs 14 residues. J gave up 15 bases and V 0 bases, and 8 bases lay outside the gene matches. The CDR3 is CASSLGDRGLLLHF. The CDR3 DNA follows: TGTGCCAGCAGCTTGGGTGACAGGGGTTTACTCCTCCACTTT.

A note on this clonotype: Sequence at one end of the junction differs from germline and may be a read error. V gene TRBV20-1 combines with J gene TRBJ1-1; no clear D. This CDR3 contains 15 residues. Germline V gives CDR1 DFQATT, CDR2 SNEGSKA (reference sequence). This CDR3 reads CSARDPRSLNTEASF. The CDR3 bases are TGCAGTGCCAGAGATCCCAGGTCGTTGAACACTGAAGCTTCCTTT.